This TCR beta chain was found in a study of quantifying T cell responses using KT2 cells. Study-wide background: RNA was reverse transcribed with TCR alpha and beta constant-region primers.

Unfractionated PBMC were spiked with known numbers of KT2 clone cells. KT2 cells were mixed with fixed PBMC numbers at varying ratios. A single-stranded UMI oligo with SP2 sequence was ligated to cDNA 3' ends. The first PCR ran roughly 4 cycles with an equimolar RC1.1 and RC1.2 beta primer mix. A single record per CDR3 protein comes from TCRdb applying MiXCR to the UMI-ligation and nested PCR reads. The data show about 53,000 distinct CDR3 sequences, approximately 13% seen once. The CDR3 loop spans 15 amino acids. CDR1 and CDR2 (germline): KGHSH, LQKENI. Trimming at V came to 3 bases and at J to 0 bases, leaving 1 base not matched to a gene.

This receptor was taken from a human donor. The sequencing input was PBMCs spiked with cells of the T cell clone KT2. The J gene is TRBJ2-2, the V gene TRBV18, with TRBD1 matching over 7 bases. Written as DNA, the CDR3 is TGTGCCAGCTCACCGGGACAGACGAACACCGGGGAGCTGTTTTTT. Protein sequence: CASSPGQTNTGELFF.